Below are 13 T cell receptor beta chains sequenced from a single sample in a study of vaccination and CD4 T cells after COVID-19. Their antigens remain unidentified. Specified time point: late sampling 161 to 241 days after vaccination in three convalescent patients. Described treatment: roughly 11-day PBMC culture with coronavirus spike peptide pools or control peptides (ViraFEST assay). Sequenced with the Oncomine TCR Beta short-read assay was DNA taken from cultured CD4+ T cells. TCRdb reanalysed the PCR reads using MiXCR and keeps one entry per CDR3 protein. The table shows 20,000 to 25,000 distinct CDR3 sequences, with roughly 40% occurring only once. The specimen comprised CD4+ T cells from blood, cultured in vitro, sampled about 7 months after SARS-CoV-2 vaccination. The receptor source for this set is a human donor who had recovered from COVID-19.

The chain uses TRBV20-1 and TRBJ1-2, with 7 bases matching TRBD1. The ends lost 6 bases at V and 2 bases at J; junction bases unmatched: 15. Germline loops: CDR1 DFQATT, CDR2 SNEGSKA (reference sequence). The CDR3 is 16 amino acids. As DNA, the CDR3 is TGCAGTGCACTAGCGGGGAGACAGGGTTCGAACTATGGCTACACCTTC. It is translated as CSALAGRQGSNYGYTF.

The chain combines TRBV7-9 with TRBJ2-3, with 7 positions matching TRBD1. Germline-derived CDR1 and CDR2 are SEHNR and FQNEAQ (reference sequence). The CDR3 extends over 17 amino acids. After removal of 5 bases from V and 0 bases from J, the junction contained 11 bases not matched to a gene. CDR3 residues: CASSPWGHRGSTDTQYF. The CDR3 nucleotides read TGTGCCAGCAGCCCATGGGGTCACAGGGGAAGCACAGATACGCAGTATTTT. The whole variable domain, filled in from reference TRBV7-9 and TRBJ2-3, reads DTGVSQNPRHKITKRGQNVTFRCDPISEHNRLYWYRQTLGQGPEFLTYFQNEAQLEKSRLLSDRFSAERPKGSFSTLEIQRTEQGDSAMYLCASSPWGHRGSTDTQYFGPGTRLTVL.

The chain is built from TRBV20-1 and TRBJ2-3; 7 bases match TRBD1. The germline CDR1 and CDR2 sequences are DFQATT and SNEGSKA (reference sequence). The CDR3 is 15 residues long. Trimming removed 3 bases from V and 4 bases from J; junction bases left unmatched: 10. The CDR3 DNA reads TGCAGTGCTAGGTTGAGGGGGCAGGGGGCAGATACGCAGTATTTT. This sequence encodes CSARLRGQGADTQYF.

A note on this clonotype: Compared with germline, one end of the junction differs, possibly owing to a read error. The V call is TRBV20-1, the J call TRBJ1-5, with D possibly matching TRBD1 (6 bases). The CDR3 has 13 residues. Germline-derived CDR1 and CDR2 are DFQATT and SNEGSKA (reference sequence). CDR3 sequence: CGAPDRSNQPQHF. The CDR3 DNA reads TGCGGTGCTCCTGACAGGAGCAATCAGCCCCAGCATTTT.

This clonotype was counted a few times. The gene calls are TRBV7-6 and TRBJ2-5; 12 bases fit TRBD2. Germline assignment: CDR1 SGHVS and CDR2 FNYEAQ. V was pared by 5 bases and J by 1 base, with 8 bases of the junction left unmatched. This CDR3 spans 17 amino acids. The CDR3 coding sequence is TGTGCCAGCAGCCCGGGACTAGCGGGTGGGGGCCAAGAGACCCAGTACTTC. The encoded protein is CASSPGLAGGGQETQYF.

This rearrangement joins TRBV7-6 to TRBJ2-1; TRBD1 matches at 9 bases. This CDR3 comprises 14 residues. CDR1 and CDR2 from the germline V gene are SGHVS and FNYEAQ. The junction had 1 base not matched to a gene; V was cut back by 5 bases and J by 2 bases. The CDR3 DNA is TGTGCCAGCAGCCGGACAGGGGCCTACAATGAGCAGTTCTTC. It codes for CASSRTGAYNEQFF.

The chain combines TRBV15 with TRBJ1-5; 9 bases are shared with TRBD1. The CDR3 extends over 17 amino acids. After removal of 5 bases from V and 1 base from J, the junction contained 9 bases not matched to a gene. The V gene's germline CDR1 is LNHNV and CDR2 YYDKDF (reference sequence). The CDR3 spells CATSGFGTGYSNQPQHF. CDR3 DNA sequence: TGTGCCACCAGCGGCTTTGGGACAGGGTACAGCAATCAGCCCCAGCATTTT.

The chain carries TRBV7-8 and TRBJ1-5; D unclear. The length of the CDR3 is 15 residues. CDR1 and CDR2 (germline): SGHVS, FQNEAQ. V was clipped by 5 bases and J by 2 bases, with 13 bases between them. In DNA form, the CDR3 reads TGTGCCAGCAGCCCTAGGCTAATCGGCAATCAGCCCCAGCATTTT. Protein: CASSPRLIGNQPQHF. Complete variable domain (other parts from reference TRBV7-8 and TRBJ1-5): GAGVSQSPRYKVAKRGQDVALRCDPISGHVSLFWYQQALGQGPEFLTYFQNEAQLDKSGLPSDRFFAERPEGSVSTLKIQRTQQEDSAVYLCASSPRLIGNQPQHFGDGTRLSIL.

This clonotype was seen a few times. Here the CDR3 reads CSASPGGGDSPLHF. DNA for the CDR3: TGCAGTGCTAGCCCCGGCGGAGGGGATTCACCCCTCCACTTT. V gene TRBV20-1 combines with J gene TRBJ1-6, with a tentative D call TRBD1 (5 bases). This CDR3 is 14 amino acids long. Germline CDR1 is DFQATT and CDR2 is SNEGSKA (reference sequence). Trimming removed 3 bases at V and 8 bases at J, with 14 bases between.

The chain joins TRBV29-1 to TRBJ2-3; maybe TRBD2 (5 bases). This CDR3 is built from 14 residues. Germline-derived CDR1 and CDR2 are SQVTM and ANQGSEA. The V and J ends lost 0 bases and 0 bases respectively, with 7 bases between them. CDR3 loop: CSVEEPGSTDTQYF. Written as DNA, the CDR3 is TGCAGCGTTGAAGAGCCGGGAAGCACAGATACGCAGTATTTT.

The genes are TRBV6-1 and TRBJ2-7; D is unclear. Trimming removed 1 base at V and 4 bases at J, with 11 bases between. The V gene's germline CDR1 is MNHNS and CDR2 SASEGT. This CDR3 has 14 amino acids. CDR3 sequence reads: CASSEGNSKYEQYF. The DNA for the CDR3 is TGTGCCAGCAGTGAAGGTAACAGTAAGTACGAGCAGTACTTC.

The rearrangement joins TRBV20-1 to TRBJ2-7; D not certain. Trimming pared 6 bases from V and 4 bases from J, leaving 16 bases between. The CDR3 totals 13 residues. The germline CDR1 and CDR2 sequences are DFQATT and SNEGSKA (reference sequence). The CDR3 sequence is CSALRTAFYEQYF. The CDR3 DNA follows: TGCAGTGCACTCAGGACCGCGTTTTACGAGCAGTACTTC.

The sample holds one count of this clonotype. The V and J genes are TRBV20-1 and TRBJ2-1, with 10 bases fitting TRBD1. J was trimmed by 9 bases and V by 5 bases; bases with no gene match: 7. The CDR3 is 13 residues long. Germline V gene data show CDR1 as DFQATT and CDR2 as SNEGSKA (reference sequence). The CDR3 here is CSAPSTGGVEQFF. The CDR3 DNA follows: TGCAGTGCTCCCTCGACAGGGGGCGTTGAGCAGTTCTTC.